Listed below are T cell receptor beta chains from one sample, sequenced in a study of OX40 agonist ivuxolimab in advanced cancers. This table comes from immunoSEQ multiplex PCR, and its TCRdb copy is limited to in-frame clones, with some not included. Altogether approximately 76,000 clones are present, 85% being singletons, with the ten largest covering approximately 0.6%. The sample in question was CD4+ or CD8+ T cells sorted from blood, obtained in a trial of the OX40 agonist ivuxolimab. The receptor set was obtained from an adult with an advanced solid tumor such as melanoma, head and neck, liver or kidney cancer. Both conserved end residues are part of each CDR3. Fields, in order: J gene, clone size, V gene, D gene, CDR3 protein, CDR3 DNA. A D gene is named only where the DNA matches it firmly. For some rows the clone size is stated as once, few or many, or as a class when expanded; others skip it.

J gene: TRBJ1-2
clone size: NA
V gene: TRBV19
D gene: NA
CDR3 protein: CASSRQTNYGYTF
CDR3 DNA: TGTGCCAGTAGTAGGCAGACTAACTATGGCTACACCTTC

J gene: TRBJ2-2
clone size: NA
V gene: TRBV6-5
D gene: NA
CDR3 protein: CASLADNTGELFF
CDR3 DNA: TGTGCCAGCTTGGCGGACAACACCGGGGAGCTGTTTTTT

J gene: TRBJ1-3
clone size: NA
V gene: TRBV7-5
D gene: NA
CDR3 protein: CARSPPTGNTIYF
CDR3 DNA: TGTGCCAGAAGCCCCCCTACCGGAAACACCATATATTTT

J gene: TRBJ1-4
clone size: NA
V gene: TRBV6-5
D gene: NA
CDR3 protein: CASSYGGLGEKLFF
CDR3 DNA: TGTGCCAGCAGTTACGGAGGGCTTGGCGAAAAACTGTTTTTT

J gene: TRBJ2-5
clone size: few
V gene: TRBV11-2
D gene: NA
CDR3 protein: CASSPGFPGETQYF
CDR3 DNA: TGTGCCAGCAGCCCAGGGTTCCCCGGAGAGACCCAGTACTTC

J gene: TRBJ2-3
clone size: NA
V gene: TRBV4-2
D gene: TRBD2
CDR3 protein: CASSQAAGEPTDTQYF
CDR3 DNA: TGTGCCAGCAGCCAAGCAGCGGGGGAACCCACAGATACGCAGTATTTT

J gene: TRBJ1-1
clone size: NA
V gene: TRBV18
D gene: NA
CDR3 protein: CASSPRTTNTEAFF
CDR3 DNA: TGTGCCAGCTCACCTCGGACCACGAACACTGAAGCTTTCTTT

J gene: TRBJ1-1
clone size: few
V gene: TRBV30
D gene: NA
CDR3 protein: CAWGQGMNTEAFF
CDR3 DNA: TGTGCCTGGGGTCAGGGGATGAACACTGAAGCTTTCTTT

J gene: TRBJ1-6
clone size: few
V gene: TRBV11-2
D gene: NA
CDR3 protein: CASSHGAETYNSPLHF
CDR3 DNA: TGTGCCAGCAGTCATGGGGCGGAGACCTATAATTCACCCCTCCACTTT

J gene: TRBJ2-7
clone size: once
V gene: TRBV25-1
D gene: TRBD2
CDR3 protein: CASLNSGAFSYEQYF
CDR3 DNA: TGTGCCAGCCTTAATAGCGGGGCCTTCTCCTACGAGCAGTACTTC

J gene: TRBJ1-1
clone size: NA
V gene: TRBV16
D gene: NA
CDR3 protein: CASSQRLDTEAFF
CDR3 DNA: TGTGCCAGCAGCCAACGGTTGGACACTGAAGCTTTCTTT

J gene: TRBJ1-5
clone size: once
V gene: TRBV6-1
D gene: NA
CDR3 protein: CASSDGGNQPQHF
CDR3 DNA: TGTGCCAGCAGTGACGGGGGCAATCAGCCCCAGCATTTT

J gene: TRBJ1-6
clone size: once
V gene: TRBV5-4
D gene: NA
CDR3 protein: CASSRGDGPNSPLHF
CDR3 DNA: TGTGCCAGCAGTCGTGGGGATGGTCCAAATTCACCCCTCCACTTT

J gene: TRBJ2-3
clone size: few
V gene: TRBV7-6
D gene: TRBD1
CDR3 protein: CASSPRQGGTDTQYF
CDR3 DNA: TGTGCCAGCAGCCCACGACAGGGAGGCACAGATACGCAGTATTTT

J gene: TRBJ1-2
clone size: few
V gene: TRBV7-8
D gene: NA
CDR3 protein: CASSLAESANYGYTF
CDR3 DNA: TGTGCCAGCAGCTTAGCGGAGTCGGCTAACTATGGCTACACCTTC

J gene: TRBJ1-2
clone size: NA
V gene: TRBV6-6
D gene: TRBD1
CDR3 protein: CASRVQGVNGYTF
CDR3 DNA: TGTGCCAGCAGGGTACAGGGGGTCAATGGCTACACCTTC

J gene: TRBJ1-5
clone size: NA
V gene: TRBV28
D gene: NA
CDR3 protein: CASSLPQGGSQPQHF
CDR3 DNA: TGTGCCAGCAGTTTGCCCCAAGGAGGGAGTCAGCCCCAGCATTTT

J gene: TRBJ1-1
clone size: NA
V gene: TRBV6-5
D gene: NA
CDR3 protein: CASRPRDTNTEAFF
CDR3 DNA: TGTGCCAGCAGACCCCGCGACACGAACACTGAAGCTTTCTTT

J gene: TRBJ2-3
clone size: NA
V gene: TRBV25-1
D gene: TRBD2
CDR3 protein: CASSEYRGGTDTQYF
CDR3 DNA: TGTGCCAGCAGTGAATATCGGGGGGGCACAGATACGCAGTATTTT

J gene: TRBJ2-2
clone size: NA
V gene: TRBV9
D gene: TRBD2
CDR3 protein: CASSGLGGTNTGELFF
CDR3 DNA: TGTGCCAGCAGCGGCCTGGGGGGGACGAACACCGGGGAGCTGTTTTTT

J gene: TRBJ2-7
clone size: NA
V gene: TRBV10-2
D gene: TRBD1
CDR3 protein: CASSEFAGGPYEQYF
CDR3 DNA: TGCGCCAGCAGTGAGTTTGCAGGGGGACCCTACGAGCAGTACTTC

J gene: TRBJ2-5
clone size: NA
V gene: TRBV6-1
D gene: NA
CDR3 protein: CASSENVQDSSQETQYF
CDR3 DNA: TGTGCCAGCAGTGAAAATGTCCAGGACAGCTCTCAAGAGACCCAGTACTTC

J gene: TRBJ1-6
clone size: NA
V gene: TRBV7-8
D gene: NA
CDR3 protein: CASSLTGLPLHF
CDR3 DNA: TGTGCCAGCAGCTTGACAGGCCTACCCCTCCACTTT

J gene: TRBJ2-2
clone size: NA
V gene: TRBV4-3
D gene: NA
CDR3 protein: CASSLEAQGTGELFF
CDR3 DNA: TGCGCCAGCAGCCTAGAGGCCCAAGGGACCGGGGAGCTGTTTTTT

J gene: TRBJ2-1
clone size: NA
V gene: TRBV13
D gene: TRBD2
CDR3 protein: CASSRLAGGNYNEQFF
CDR3 DNA: TGTGCCAGCAGTCGACTAGCGGGGGGGAACTACAATGAGCAGTTCTTC

J gene: TRBJ2-5
clone size: NA
V gene: TRBV7-2
D gene: NA
CDR3 protein: CASSLSGAYQETQYF
CDR3 DNA: TGTGCCAGCAGCCTTAGCGGAGCGTACCAAGAGACCCAGTACTTC

J gene: TRBJ2-3
clone size: NA
V gene: TRBV7-9
D gene: TRBD1
CDR3 protein: CASSSQGDTQYF
CDR3 DNA: TGTGCCAGCAGCTCACAGGGGGATACGCAGTATTTT

J gene: TRBJ1-5
clone size: NA
V gene: TRBV19
D gene: NA
CDR3 protein: CASSYSPKNQPQHF
CDR3 DNA: TGTGCCAGTAGTTACAGCCCTAAGAATCAGCCCCAGCATTTT

J gene: TRBJ2-5
clone size: NA
V gene: TRBV18
D gene: TRBD2
CDR3 protein: CASSPMTSGEETQYF
CDR3 DNA: TGTGCCAGCTCACCCATGACTAGCGGGGAAGAGACCCAGTACTTC

J gene: TRBJ1-6
clone size: NA
V gene: TRBV7-9
D gene: TRBD1
CDR3 protein: CASRWTGEDRALHF
CDR3 DNA: TGTGCCAGCAGGTGGACAGGGGAAGATAGGGCCCTCCACTTT

J gene: TRBJ2-1
clone size: NA
V gene: TRBV6-6
D gene: TRBD2
CDR3 protein: CASSYSTGGIDNEQFF
CDR3 DNA: TGTGCCAGCAGTTACTCGACCGGGGGGATTGACAATGAGCAGTTCTTC

J gene: TRBJ2-2
clone size: NA
V gene: TRBV29-1
D gene: TRBD1
CDR3 protein: CSGGQGANTGELFF
CDR3 DNA: TGCAGCGGTGGACAGGGCGCGAACACCGGGGAGCTGTTTTTT

J gene: TRBJ1-5
clone size: few
V gene: TRBV19
D gene: NA
CDR3 protein: CASTPGSGGNQPQHF
CDR3 DNA: TGTGCCAGTACCCCCGGGTCGGGGGGCAATCAGCCCCAGCATTTT

J gene: TRBJ1-4
clone size: NA
V gene: TRBV5-6
D gene: NA
CDR3 protein: CASSRKDRHNEKLFF
CDR3 DNA: TGTGCCAGCAGCAGAAAGGACAGACATAATGAAAAACTGTTTTTT

J gene: TRBJ1-2
clone size: NA
V gene: TRBV6-6
D gene: NA
CDR3 protein: CASSYNRGLGGYTF
CDR3 DNA: TGTGCCAGCAGTTACAATAGGGGATTGGGGGGCTACACCTTC

J gene: TRBJ2-1
clone size: NA
V gene: TRBV2
D gene: TRBD1
CDR3 protein: CASDRDYYNEQFF
CDR3 DNA: TGTGCCAGCGACAGGGATTACTACAATGAGCAGTTCTTC

J gene: TRBJ2-1
clone size: NA
V gene: TRBV11-2
D gene: TRBD2
CDR3 protein: CASSRLAGAPGEQFF
CDR3 DNA: TGTGCCAGCAGCAGACTAGCGGGGGCGCCGGGTGAGCAGTTCTTC

J gene: TRBJ2-6
clone size: NA
V gene: TRBV4-1
D gene: TRBD2
CDR3 protein: CASSQEAGTSAGANVLTF
CDR3 DNA: TGCGCCAGCAGCCAAGAAGCTGGGACTAGCGCTGGGGCCAACGTCCTGACTTTC

J gene: TRBJ2-2
clone size: NA
V gene: TRBV6-1
D gene: NA
CDR3 protein: CASTPRGVNTGELFF
CDR3 DNA: TGTGCCAGCACGCCGCGGGGCGTGAACACCGGGGAGCTGTTTTTT

J gene: TRBJ1-5
clone size: NA
V gene: TRBV19
D gene: NA
CDR3 protein: CASSYGAGAGQPQHF
CDR3 DNA: TGTGCCAGTAGCTATGGAGCGGGGGCAGGGCAGCCCCAGCATTTT

J gene: TRBJ2-3
clone size: NA
V gene: TRBV10-2
D gene: TRBD2
CDR3 protein: CASSFGETSGGTDTQYF
CDR3 DNA: TGCGCCAGCAGTTTCGGCGAGACTAGCGGGGGCACAGATACGCAGTATTTT

J gene: TRBJ1-2
clone size: NA
V gene: TRBV6-5
D gene: NA
CDR3 protein: CASSYDPGSLYGYTF
CDR3 DNA: TGTGCCAGCAGTTACGACCCAGGCTCCCTCTATGGCTACACCTTC

J gene: TRBJ1-1
clone size: NA
V gene: TRBV6-5
D gene: TRBD1
CDR3 protein: CASSLSPGGGWVVFF
CDR3 DNA: TGTGCCAGCAGTTTGTCCCCAGGGGGCGGTTGGGTGGTCTTCTTT

J gene: TRBJ2-5
clone size: NA
V gene: TRBV5-1
D gene: TRBD2
CDR3 protein: CASSLSSGGAETQYF
CDR3 DNA: TGCGCCAGCAGCTTAAGTAGCGGGGGGGCAGAGACCCAGTACTTC

J gene: TRBJ2-7
clone size: NA
V gene: TRBV18
D gene: NA
CDR3 protein: CASSPSPTYEQYF
CDR3 DNA: TGTGCCAGCTCACCCTCCCCCACCTACGAGCAGTACTTC

J gene: TRBJ1-2
clone size: few
V gene: TRBV4-1
D gene: NA
CDR3 protein: CASSLRFDGNNYGYTF
CDR3 DNA: TGCGCCAGCAGCCTAAGGTTCGACGGAAACAACTATGGCTACACCTTC